This T cell receptor beta chain is drawn from a study of T cells in Graves' hyperthyroidism and ophthalmopathy. Comments on this clonotype: The antigen remains undetermined.

Amplified TCR beta CDR3 regions came from RNA transcripts. A set of HTBI primers served as the primers for a first-round RT-PCR of the TCR CDR3. One entry per CDR3 protein, called by TCRdb with MiXCR from the multiplex PCR reads. Altogether about 640,000 distinct CDR3 sequences are present, about 20% being singletons, with the ten largest covering about 35%. V dropped 0 bases and J dropped 7 bases, with 6 bases sitting between them. The CDR3 length is 13 residues. Germline-derived CDR1 and CDR2 are MNHNS and SASEGT. Study conclusions and caveats: Blood also carried most thyroid clonotypes expanded above 0.001.

Ophthalmopathy in the patients scored at least 3 on Clinical Activity Score and at least 4 on NOSPECS grade, lasting under 3 months. Not enrolled were patients with uncontrolled infection, other autoimmune disease, pregnancy or lactation. The authors obtained PBMCs from about 9 ml of fresh peripheral blood. The V and J genes are TRBV6-1 and TRBJ2-2; D is undetermined. The source of this sequence is a man aged 25 to 40 with Graves' ophthalmopathy. Material: blood. This CDR3 reads CASSEASDGELFF. CDR3 DNA: TGTGCCAGCAGTGAAGCATCCGACGGGGAGCTGTTTTTT.